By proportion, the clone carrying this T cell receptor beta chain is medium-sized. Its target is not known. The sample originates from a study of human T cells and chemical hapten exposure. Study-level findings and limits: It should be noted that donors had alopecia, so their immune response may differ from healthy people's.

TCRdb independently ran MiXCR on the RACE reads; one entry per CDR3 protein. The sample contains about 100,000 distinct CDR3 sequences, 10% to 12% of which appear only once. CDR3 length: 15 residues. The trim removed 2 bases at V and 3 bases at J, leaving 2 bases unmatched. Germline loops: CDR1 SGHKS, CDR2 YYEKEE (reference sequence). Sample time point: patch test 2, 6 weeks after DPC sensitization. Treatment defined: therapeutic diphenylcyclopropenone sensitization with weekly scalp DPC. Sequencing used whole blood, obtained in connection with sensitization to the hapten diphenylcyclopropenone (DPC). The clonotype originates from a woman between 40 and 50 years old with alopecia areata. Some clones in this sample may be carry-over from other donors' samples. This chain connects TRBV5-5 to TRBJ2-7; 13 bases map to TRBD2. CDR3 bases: TGTGCCAGCAGCTTAGGGACTAGCGGGATCTACGAGCAGTACTTC. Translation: CASSLGTSGIYEQYF.